The clone carrying this TCR beta chain has just a few counts. Its antigen is still unknown. This entry comes from a study of early T cells in non-severe SARS-CoV-2 infection. As for the study in general: Sequencing targeted bulk RNA from unsorted whole blood, leaving chains unpaired.

The V end lost 1 base, the J end lost 5 bases, and 15 bases lay between the germline ends. Germline assignment: CDR1 LGHNA and CDR2 YSLEER. The length of the CDR3 is 16 residues. Whole-study results and caveats: Anti-spike CD8 responses were favored in VDJdb matching, and private and CD4 specificities were missed.

Individually, cDNA molecules had unique molecular identifiers attached to them. Each CDR3 protein gets one entry after TCRdb re-called the 5' RACE reads with MiXCR. The data show about 64,000 distinct CDR3 sequences, around 18% seen once. This clonotype was sampled from an adult who was a healthcare worker with PCR-confirmed SARS-CoV-2 infection or an uninfected control (not recorded which). This specimen was whole blood, taken at baseline. This chain joins TRBV4-3 and TRBJ2-1, with TRBD1 as a possible D gene (6 bases). CDR3 in amino acids: CASSQAGTLNNNEQFF. The CDR3 nucleotides read TGCGCCAGCAGCCAAGCTGGGACACTAAATAACAATGAGCAGTTCTTC.